The T cell receptor beta chain under discussion was sequenced for a study of shared clonotypes between healthy human individuals. This CDR3 contains 18 residues. Germline V gives CDR1 MGHRA, CDR2 YSYEKL. Trimming removed 3 bases at V and 0 bases at J, with 15 bases between. Clones were sequenced by immunoSEQ multiplex PCR, and TCRdb holds only the in-frame ones, with some missing. This sample has roughly 520,000 clones, with roughly 95% found just once. The chain employs TRBV4-1 and TRBJ2-6, with D possibly matching TRBD1 (6 bases). This clonotype was obtained from a woman younger than 45 in good health. The sequenced sample consisted of naive CD4+ T cells sorted from blood. The subset here: CD45RA+ positively selected. The CDR3 loop is CASSHRQAEASGANVLTF. The DNA of the CDR3 is TGCGCCAGCAGCCACCGACAGGCAGAGGCCTCTGGGGCCAACGTCCTGACTTTC.